Shown below are 18 T cell receptor beta chains from a single sample sequenced in a study of T-cell memory formation after mild COVID-19. One entry per CDR3 protein, called by TCRdb with MiXCR from the 5' RACE reads. The sample lists roughly 50,000 distinct CDR3 sequences, 12% seen once, with around a quarter in the top ten. Sequenced sample: PBMCs or a T cell subset sorted from them (not recorded which). The receptor source for this set is a man aged 18 to 30 who had mild COVID-19 (a few samples of this study predate the infection). Cell type and time point are not known.

The V gene is TRBV20-1, the J gene TRBJ2-3, with a weak D call TRBD1 (5 bases). The CDR3 consists of 14 residues. Germline V gene sequence: CDR1 DFQATT, CDR2 SNEGSKA (reference sequence). V was cut by 6 bases and J by 2 bases, with 15 bases left in between. CDR3 DNA sequence: TGCAGTGCCCCTAGACAGAGCTCCACAGATACGCAGTATTTT. Translation gives CSAPRQSSTDTQYF.

This clonotype was observed many times. The rearrangement uses TRBV7-9 and TRBJ2-4; 7 bases map to TRBD1. J was trimmed by 2 bases and V by 5 bases; bases with no gene match: 9. Germline V CDR1 and CDR2: SEHNR, FQNEAQ (reference sequence). The CDR3 consists of 16 residues. This CDR3 reads CASSHGQVLTKNIQYF. In DNA, the CDR3 is TGTGCCAGCAGCCACGGACAGGTCCTAACCAAAAACATTCAGTACTTC.

This clonotype has only a few counts. This chain links TRBV20-1 with TRBJ1-4; 8 bases are a match to TRBD1. The CDR3 covers 13 residues. J gave up 7 bases and V 5 bases, and 6 bases lay outside the gene matches. Germline lookup yields CDR1 DFQATT and CDR2 SNEGSKA (reference sequence). The CDR3 loop is CSAPSRGLEKLFF. CDR3 nucleotides: TGCAGTGCTCCTAGCAGGGGGCTTGAAAAACTGTTTTTT.

The rearrangement links TRBV19 to TRBJ1-2; a weak D match, TRBD1 (5 bases). The CDR3 contains 12 residues. CDR1 is LNHDA and CDR2 is SQIVND in the germline V gene (reference sequence). The CDR3 DNA sequence: TGTGCGAGTCAAGGGGACCGCTATGGCTACACCTTC. Translation gives CASQGDRYGYTF. The full variable domain, completed using reference TRBV19 and TRBJ1-2, is DGGITQSPKYLFRKEGQNVTLSCEQNLNHDAMYWYRQDPGQGLRLIYYSQIVNDFQKGDIAEGYSVSREKKESFPLTVTSAQKNPTAFYLCASQGDRYGYTFGSGTRLTVV.

The sample holds a few counts of this clonotype. This chain uses TRBV5-1 with TRBJ1-1; 7 bases are shared with TRBD1. The CDR3 loop spans 15 amino acids. Germline CDR1 and CDR2: SGHRS and YFSETQ. Losses at the gene ends were 0 bases for V and 1 base for J; bases not matched to a gene: 3. For the CDR3, the DNA is TGCGCCAGCAGCTTGGGAGGGACAGCGAACACTGAAGCTTTCTTT. Translating gives CASSLGGTANTEAFF. The whole variable domain, remainder taken from reference TRBV5-1 and TRBJ1-1, is KAGVTQTPRYLIKTRGQQVTLSCSPISGHRSVSWYQQTPGQGLQFLFEYFSETQRNKGNFPGRFSGRQFSNSRSEMNVSTLELGDSALYLCASSLGGTANTEAFFGQGTRLTVV.

This rearrangement joins TRBV20-1 to TRBJ2-2, with D perhaps given as TRBD1 or TRBD2 (5 bases each). This CDR3 is 12 amino acids long. The germline V gene encodes CDR1 DFQATT and CDR2 SNEGSKA (reference sequence). CDR3 residues: CRAPGTSGELFF. Written as DNA, the CDR3 is TGCAGGGCCCCTGGGACCAGCGGGGAGCTGTTTTTT.

This clonotype has ten or more counts. The chain recombines TRBV4-3 with TRBJ2-4; 11 positions match TRBD1. Germline V gene sequence: CDR1 LGHNA, CDR2 YSLEER. CDR3 size: 18 residues. V was clipped by 1 base and J by 2 bases; unmatched bases: 7. In DNA form, the CDR3 reads TGCGCCAGCAGCCAAGCCCGGACAGGGGGCTGGTCCAAAAACATTCAGTACTTC. Protein product: CASSQARTGGWSKNIQYF.

This clonotype has at least ten counts. The V call is TRBV5-8, the J call TRBJ2-7; 7 bases match TRBD1. Trimming removed 3 bases from V and 2 bases from J; junction bases left unmatched: 8. Germline loops: CDR1 SGHTS, CDR2 YDEGEE. The CDR3 totals 15 residues. CDR3 residues: CASSWGTVTTYEQYF. CDR3 coding DNA: TGTGCCAGCAGCTGGGGGACAGTTACCACCTACGAGCAGTACTTC.

The CDR3 region is CASSLSHPRTGELFF. The CDR3, as DNA: TGTGCCAGCAGTTTATCGCATCCTCGCACCGGGGAGCTGTTTTTT. The chain has TRBV27 and TRBJ2-2; no reliable D call. Between the trimmed V and J ends, which lost 0 bases and 4 bases, there was a span of 9 bases. Germline loops: CDR1 MNHEY, CDR2 SMNVEV (reference sequence). The length of the CDR3 is 15 residues.

This clonotype has just a few counts. The genes are TRBV5-5 and TRBJ1-1, with no clear D. There are 14 residues in the CDR3. Germline V gives CDR1 SGHKS, CDR2 YYEKEE (reference sequence). The V end lost 1 base, the J end lost 0 bases, and 7 bases lay between the germline ends. The DNA of the CDR3 is TGTGCCAGCAGCTTGTTCCCTATGAACACTGAAGCTTTCTTT. Translated: CASSLFPMNTEAFF.

Only a few counts were recorded for this clonotype. The genes are TRBV7-9 and TRBJ1-4; maybe TRBD1 (5 bases). The CDR3 extends over 14 amino acids. The germline V gene encodes CDR1 SEHNR and CDR2 FQNEAQ (reference sequence). The germline V and J ends were trimmed by 3 bases and 6 bases, with 11 bases remaining between them. The CDR3 loop is CASSLEGAYEKLFF. CDR3 nucleotide sequence: TGTGCCAGCAGCTTGGAAGGGGCTTATGAAAAACTGTTTTTT.

In its sample, this clonotype was seen a few times. The chain links TRBV3-1 to TRBJ2-4; D ambiguous. The germline gives CDR1 LGHDT, CDR2 YNNKEL (reference sequence). There are 14 residues in the CDR3. Trimming removed 1 base at V and 6 bases at J, with 10 bases between. CDR3 sequence (DNA): TGTGCCAGCAGCCAAGGGGCCTGGGCAAACATTCAGTACTTC. As protein: CASSQGAWANIQYF.

V usage is TRBV14 and J usage is TRBJ2-5; possible D gene TRBD2, 6 bases. CDR3 length: 14 residues. Trimming pared 4 bases from V and 3 bases from J, leaving 12 bases between. Germline assignment: CDR1 SGHDN and CDR2 FVKESK. CDR3 sequence reads: CASSPLSGKETQYF. CDR3 DNA: TGTGCCAGCAGCCCCCTTAGCGGCAAAGAGACCCAGTACTTC.

This clonotype was recorded many times. The V and J genes are TRBV7-9 and TRBJ2-5; weak D call: TRBD1 (5 bases). Germline lookup yields CDR1 SEHNR and CDR2 FQNEAQ (reference sequence). The CDR3 contains 13 residues. Trimming left V 5 bases short and J 4 bases short, with 11 bases between. CDR3 nucleotide sequence: TGTGCCAGCAGCCTGAATACAGGAGAGACCCAGTACTTC. It codes for CASSLNTGETQYF.

The chain links TRBV12-3 or TRBV12-4 to TRBJ1-6; 7 bases are a match to TRBD1. V was pared by 6 bases and J by 3 bases, with 5 bases of the junction left unmatched. This CDR3 contains 15 residues. The chain's CDR3 is CASSPGTVYNSPLHF. CDR3 sequence (DNA): TGTGCCAGCAGCCCCGGGACAGTCTATAATTCACCCCTCCACTTT.

There are many counts of this clonotype. This rearrangement joins TRBV7-3 to TRBJ2-1; D perhaps matches TRBD1 (6 bases). The CDR3 runs to 16 residues. Trimming left V 2 bases short and J 6 bases short, with 17 bases between. Germline-derived CDR1 and CDR2 are SGHTA and FQGTGA. The CDR3 DNA reads TGTGCCAGCAGCTTAGACGTGTCCGGGACATTCAATGAGCAGTTCTTC. This translates into CASSLDVSGTFNEQFF.

The chain is built from TRBV6-4 and TRBJ2-3; 7 nucleotides agree with TRBD2. V shed 0 bases and J 2 bases; nucleotides not matched to a gene: 5. Germline assignment: CDR1 MRHNA and CDR2 SNTAGT. The CDR3 runs 16 residues. The DNA for the CDR3 is TGTGCCAGCAGTGACTCGGGGCGGGGGATCACAGATACGCAGTATTTT. This encodes CASSDSGRGITDTQYF.

This clonotype was counted at least ten times. The chain combines TRBV20-1 with TRBJ2-3; 7 bases are a match to TRBD2. V lost 3 bases and J lost 2; bases outside the gene matches: 11. This CDR3 region has 16 residues. Germline assignment: CDR1 DFQATT and CDR2 SNEGSKA (reference sequence). The CDR3: CSARPLVGGSTDTQYF. The CDR3 coding sequence is TGCAGTGCTAGGCCCCTGGTGGGGGGGTCCACAGATACGCAGTATTTT.